What follows describes a single TCR beta chain. Its target antigen remains unknown. The sample holds no much larger clone one base away, and base qualities are not on file. This sample is part of a study of CD8+ T cells in alopecia areata (dated by TCRdb to about 2018). Study-level background: The treated patients took part in an open-label pilot trial in which moderate-to-severe alopecia areata was treated with oral tofacitinib at 5 to 10 mg twice daily. High-throughput TCRbeta sequencing was used to examine T cell clonal expansion in alopecia areata in both the C3H/HeJ mouse model and human patients. Patients stayed on tofacitinib for 6 to 18 months and then had 6 months of follow-up off drug so that delayed response and recurrence could be assessed. For the treated patients, the SALT score, which quantifies what percentage of scalp surface area is affected, served as the measure of disease severity. In humans, TCRbeta sequencing was performed on scalp tissue and on sorted CD4+ and CD8+ peripheral blood T cells from healthy controls and from patients with patchy or totalis/universalis alopecia areata. Patients on tofacitinib were biopsied at baseline and after 4 and 24 weeks of treatment, and several of the patients also had a later scalp biopsy. TCRbeta CDR3 regions were amplified by immunoSEQ multiplex PCR with 35 Vbeta forward and 13 Jbeta reverse primers. RNA was obtained with the PAXgene miRNA kit for fixed scalp, the miRNeasy kit for PBMCs, and the RNeasy kit for mouse skin. Scalp clonality was compared among normal scalp (n=4), patchy alopecia areata scalp (n=8), and alopecia totalis/universalis scalp (n=8). Paper-wide results and their limitations: The treated cohort was small, with a single nonresponder, so links between baseline CD8+ expansion and response need larger studies. TCR sequences shared between patients were less clear than in mice, possibly partly because of HLA diversity in the patient population. Higher clonality and more expanded CD8+ clones were observed in lesional scalp than in normal scalp, particularly in alopecia totalis/universalis, a finding suggestive of antigenic drive. Many expanded lesional clones persisted in scalp and blood during tofacitinib treatment, which may partly explain relapse after stopping treatment. Tofacitinib significantly decreased scalp clonality and the number of expanded CD8+ clones among the top 100 scalp clones. Unlike mouse skin, which is dominated by gammadelta T cells, normal human skin has resident alphabeta T cells that are also sequenced, and this complicates analysis of the scalp TCR repertoire.

Library preparation used the immunoSEQ multiplex PCR assay. RNA was extracted from all samples and reverse transcribed into cDNA, which served as template for TCR sequencing. First-strand cDNA was synthesized using SuperScript III with a 2:1 mix of oligo-dT and random hexamers. Amplification bias was assessed with a synthetic immune receptor repertoire, and residual bias was removed computationally. For the original study's pipeline: Raw reads were preprocessed to remove errors, and CDR3 was defined according to IMGT conventions as the region from the conserved cysteine to phenylalanine. Clonality was computed as 1 minus the Shannon entropy, with the entropy normalized by log2 of the number of productive unique TCRs. CD4 or CD8 identity of scalp clones was inferred by cross-referencing scalp TCRbeta sequences with sorted blood CD4 and CD8 repertoires. Not all clones reach the TCRdb copy of this immuneACCESS table, which keeps in-frame sequences only. Checked studies attribute under half of the gap to unresolved V genes and leave the rest unexplained. From that table come the V and J calls and clone size; the DNA was used to work out D and trimming. For this sample the table gives more than 85,000 clones, of which roughly two thirds were detected only once. The ten largest clones add up to around 15% of the sample.

In light of the paper, this sample's time point label describes: around 4 weeks on oral tofacitinib. The meaning of the sample's treatment or condition label: oral pan-JAK inhibitor, 5-10 mg twice daily. Lesional scalp punch biopsies and peripheral blood were collected from alopecia areata patients. PBMCs were isolated by density centrifugation and stained for CD3, CD4 and CD8, after which CD4+ and CD8+ T cells were sorted on a FACSAria. The sequencing here drew on CD8+ T cells sorted from blood, taken at week 4, from a patient treated with tofacitinib. This TCR came from a human donor with alopecia areata.

This receptor has the CDR3 CAARSSGHSDTQYF. The nucleotide sequence reads TGTGCTGCCAGAAGTAGCGGGCACTCAGATACGCAGTATTTT. The chain joins TRBV30 to TRBJ2-3; 7 of the junction bases match TRBD2. The CDR3 sequence holds 14 residues, the cysteine and phenylalanine included. The kept DNA is CDR3 alone, 42 bases in frame from the first base. Per the germline V gene (reference sequence), GTSNPN is the CDR1 and SVGIG is the CDR2.